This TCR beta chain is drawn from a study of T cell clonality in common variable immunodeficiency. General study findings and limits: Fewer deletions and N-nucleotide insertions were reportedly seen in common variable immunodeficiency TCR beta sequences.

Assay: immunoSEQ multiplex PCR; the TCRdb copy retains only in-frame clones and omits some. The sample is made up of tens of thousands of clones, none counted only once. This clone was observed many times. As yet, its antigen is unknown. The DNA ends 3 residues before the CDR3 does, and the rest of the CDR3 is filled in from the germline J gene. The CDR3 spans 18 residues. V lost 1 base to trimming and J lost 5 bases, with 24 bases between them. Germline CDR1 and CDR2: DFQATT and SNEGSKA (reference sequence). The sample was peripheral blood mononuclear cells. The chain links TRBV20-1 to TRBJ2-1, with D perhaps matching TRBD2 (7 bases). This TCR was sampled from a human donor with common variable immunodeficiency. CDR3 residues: CSARGVFRAGEGDNEQFF. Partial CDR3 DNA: TGCAGTGCTAGAGGGGTTTTTAGGGCGGGAGAGGGGGACAATGAG.